The 28 T cell receptor beta chains in this list originate from one sample, sequenced in a study of blood T cells in healthy people across ages. Combining a sample-barcoded 5' primer with a J-beta primer mix, a second PCR ran for about 7 to 11 cycles. TCRdb itself ran the 5' RACE reads through MiXCR, one entry per CDR3 protein. This sample has some 1,000,000 distinct CDR3 sequences; less than 25% occur once, and the top ten carry around 0.75%. Another study also made use of these data, one on T cells of mothers and their children.

The specimen sequenced was blood. The receptors were gathered from a girl aged 2 to 9 in good health.

The table lists this clonotype with a few counts. CDR3 coding DNA: TGTGCCAGCAGCAGACTAGCAGGCGAGCAGTTCTTC. This encodes CASSRLAGEQFF. The chain combines TRBV5-4 with TRBJ2-5, with 7 positions matching TRBD2. The DNA end is a closer match to TRBJ2-1, so the J assignment may be wrong. The CDR3 totals 12 residues. From germline, CDR1 is SGHNT and CDR2 YYREEE (reference sequence).

This sequence joins TRBV11-2 and TRBJ2-1; tentatively, D is TRBD1 (5 bases). V lost 6 bases and J lost 5, with 17 bases in between. The CDR3 has 15 amino acids. In germline, CDR1 is SGHAT, CDR2 FQNNGV. This CDR3 is CASRTWDTDNNEQFF. Written as DNA, the CDR3 is TGTGCCAGCAGGACTTGGGATACGGACAACAATGAGCAGTTCTTC.

The V gene is TRBV10-3, the J gene TRBJ2-3; unclear D gene. The V and J ends lost 6 bases and 3 bases respectively, with 10 bases between them. CDR1 and CDR2 from the germline V gene are ENHRY and SYGVKD. The CDR3 is 13 residues long. The CDR3 here is CAISGEMTDTQYF. CDR3 DNA sequence: TGTGCCATCAGCGGAGAGATGACAGATACGCAGTATTTT.

The gene calls are TRBV5-6 and TRBJ2-5; D is unresolved. The V end was cut by 1 base, the J end by 2 bases, with 12 bases between. Germline loops: CDR1 SGHDT, CDR2 YYEEEE. The CDR3 has 15 residues. The CDR3 loop reads CASSLLRKTQETQYF. CDR3 coding DNA: TGTGCCAGCAGCTTGCTACGGAAAACGCAAGAGACCCAGTACTTC.

This clonotype has a handful of counts. The rearrangement links TRBV7-2 to TRBJ1-2; TRBD1 is a possible D gene (5 bases). This CDR3 is built from 13 residues. The V end lost 5 bases, the J end lost 12 bases, and 19 bases lay between the germline ends. CDR1 and CDR2 (germline): SGHTA, FQGNSA. This CDR3 reads CASSPWGDEGHTF. In DNA, the CDR3 is TGTGCCAGCAGCCCGTGGGGGGATGAGGGCCACACCTTC.

This clonotype has only a few counts. This sequence joins TRBV4-2 and TRBJ1-5; D is undetermined. V shed 0 bases and J shed 2 bases, with 11 bases lying between them. The CDR3 sequence is 16 residues long. Germline V gene sequence: CDR1 LGHNA, CDR2 YNFKEQ. The CDR3 DNA follows: TGTGCCAGCAGCCAAGATAAGGTGGGTGGCAATCAGCCCCAGCATTTT. Amino acid sequence: CASSQDKVGGNQPQHF.

The chain couples TRBV29-1 to TRBJ2-4; possible D gene TRBD2, 5 bases. CDR3 length: 11 residues. In germline, CDR1 is SQVTM, CDR2 ANQGSEA. V was shortened by 3 bases and J by 8 bases, with 8 bases between the two germline ends. The CDR3 DNA is TGCAGCGTTGATGTCGGGGACATTCAGTACTTC. Residues: CSVDVGDIQYF.

This clonotype was counted between two and nine times. The chain couples TRBV29-1 to TRBJ2-1; D possibly corresponds to TRBD1 (6 bases). V dropped 5 bases and J dropped 7 bases, with 9 bases sitting between them. Germline V gene lookup returns CDR1 SQVTM and CDR2 ANQGSEA. This CDR3 is built from 11 residues. In DNA form, the CDR3 reads TGCAGCGTTCCTACAGGGAATGAGCAGTTCTTC. This translates into CSVPTGNEQFF.

This clonotype has just a few counts. The chain has TRBV9 and TRBJ2-7, with 11 bases matching TRBD1. The DNA end lines up better with TRBJ2-1; the J call may be wrong. CDR3 length: 15 residues. The V gene's germline CDR1 is SGDLS and CDR2 YYNGEE. The CDR3 loop reads CASSGGQGASDEQFF. The CDR3 DNA follows: TGTGCCAGCAGCGGAGGACAGGGGGCTTCGGATGAGCAGTTCTTC.

A few counts support this clonotype. V usage is TRBV4-1 and J usage is TRBJ2-3; D call uncertain. V lost 4 bases and J lost 0, with 11 bases in between. This CDR3 contains 15 residues. CDR1 MGHRA and CDR2 YSYEKL come from the germline V gene. The chain's CDR3 is CASSRTSASTDTQYF. Here the CDR3 DNA reads TGCGCCAGCAGCCGGACCTCCGCGAGCACAGATACGCAGTATTTT.

This clonotype was observed a handful of times. The genes are TRBV7-3 and TRBJ2-5, with D perhaps TRBD1 (6 bases). The germline CDR1 and CDR2 sequences are SGHTA and FQGTGA. This CDR3 contains 15 residues. The V and J ends lost 1 base and 5 bases respectively, with 14 bases between them. CDR3 nucleotides: TGTGCCAGCAGCTTAAACATGGGGGCGGCGGAGACCCAGTACTTC. It translates to CASSLNMGAAETQYF.

This rearrangement joins TRBV6-5 to TRBJ2-3; D is undetermined. The CDR3 contains 13 residues. Looked up from germline, CDR1 is MNHEY and CDR2 is SVGAGI. Deletions cut 0 bases from V and 8 bases from J, with 9 bases between. The CDR3 protein is CASSYSSRGTQYF. For the CDR3, the DNA is TGTGCCAGCAGTTACTCCTCCCGCGGTACGCAGTATTTT.

The chain joins TRBV4-1 to TRBJ2-1; TRBD2 matches 10 bases. V trimming: 4 bases; J trimming: 6 bases; junction bases outside the gene matches: 9. CDR1 and CDR2 (germline): MGHRA, YSYEKL. The CDR3 spans 16 residues. DNA for the CDR3: TGCGCCAGCAGCCTTTTCGGACTAGCGGAGCCCAATGAGCAGTTCTTC. It specifies CASSLFGLAEPNEQFF.

This rearrangement joins TRBV7-8 to TRBJ1-2; no firm D call. The CDR3 runs 16 residues. V lost 5 bases and J lost 2, with 18 bases in between. Per germline, CDR1 SGHVS and CDR2 FQNEAQ. The DNA of the CDR3 is TGTGCCAGCAGCCCCGCGGTAACAGTACCCAACTATGGCTACACCTTC. Amino acid sequence: CASSPAVTVPNYGYTF.

As DNA, the CDR3 is TGTGCCAGCACTCCGGGACAGCATTATTACAATGAGCAGTTCTTC. It is translated as CASTPGQHYYNEQFF. The gene calls are TRBV12-3 or TRBV12-4 and TRBJ2-1; 7 nucleotides align to TRBD1. The CDR3 has 15 amino acids. V was clipped by 7 bases and J by 4 bases; unmatched bases: 10.

In this sample, this clonotype turned up a few times. The chain couples TRBV7-9 to TRBJ1-1; no firm D call. CDR3 size: 13 residues. Trimming left V 4 bases short and J 6 bases short, with 12 bases between. CDR1 SEHNR and CDR2 FQNEAQ come from the germline V gene (reference sequence). CDR3 loop: CASSSPEGPEAFF. The CDR3 DNA reads TGTGCCAGCAGCTCGCCAGAGGGCCCTGAAGCTTTCTTT.

This chain connects TRBV5-6 to TRBJ1-2; D gene ambiguous. Germline V gene lookup returns CDR1 SGHDT and CDR2 YYEEEE. Trimming removed 1 base at V and 4 bases at J, with 14 bases between. The CDR3 runs 15 residues. CDR3 sequence (DNA): TGTGCCAGCAGCTTGATCCAGATGCTACCCTATGGCTACACCTTC. Protein: CASSLIQMLPYGYTF.

This clonotype turned up a few times. The J gene is TRBJ2-2, the V gene TRBV29-1, with D perhaps matching TRBD2 (6 bases). From germline, CDR1 is SQVTM and CDR2 ANQGSEA. The ends were cut back, 7 bases at V and 3 bases at J, with 12 bases in the middle. This CDR3 is 13 amino acids long. The CDR3 DNA follows: TGCAGCGGCGGGACTTCGGACACCGGGGAGCTGTTTTTT. Protein sequence: CSGGTSDTGELFF.

This clonotype was detected only a few times. The rearrangement joins TRBV20-1 to TRBJ2-3; no definite D call. V was clipped by 5 bases and J by 0 bases, with 15 bases between them. Germline lookup yields CDR1 DFQATT and CDR2 SNEGSKA (reference sequence). The CDR3 loop spans 15 amino acids. The CDR3: CSAYSTVPSTDTQYF. The DNA for the CDR3 is TGCAGTGCTTACTCAACAGTCCCAAGCACAGATACGCAGTATTTT.

The gene calls are TRBV7-9 and TRBJ2-5; perhaps TRBD2 as D (5 bases). Near its end, the DNA agrees better with TRBJ2-1, so the J call may be wrong. The CDR3 loop spans 12 amino acids. Germline V lookup: CDR1 SEHNR, CDR2 FQNEAQ (reference sequence). The CDR3 loop reads CASPLGGDEQFF. DNA for the CDR3: TGTGCCAGCCCCCTAGGAGGCGATGAGCAGTTCTTC.

Remarks on this clonotype: A junction boundary mismatches the germline segment, possibly from a read error. The CDR3 DNA reads TGCAGTGCTAGCCTTAGCGGCTCCCACGAGCAGTACTTC. This translates into CSASLSGSHEQYF. The chain carries TRBV20-1 and TRBJ2-7, with a tentative D call TRBD2 (6 bases). CDR1 is DFQATT, CDR2 SNEGSKA, per germline (reference sequence). The length of the CDR3 is 13 residues.

The rearrangement joins TRBV3-1 to TRBJ2-1; D might be TRBD1 (5 bases). Trimming took 3 bases from V and 5 from J, leaving 14 bases between them. This CDR3 spans 15 amino acids. Germline assignment: CDR1 LGHDT and CDR2 YNNKEL (reference sequence). DNA of the CDR3: TGTGCCAGCAGCCAGGACCTAGGGGAACACAATGAGCAGTTCTTC. Amino acids: CASSQDLGEHNEQFF.

The CDR3 loop is CASSQEGSGQGNSPLHF. CDR3 in DNA: TGCGCCAGCAGCCAAGAAGGTTCGGGGCAGGGAAATTCACCCCTCCACTTT. The J gene is TRBJ1-6, the V gene TRBV4-1; maybe TRBD1 (5 bases). Germline-derived CDR1 and CDR2 are MGHRA and YSYEKL. The CDR3 runs 17 residues. The V and J ends lost 0 bases and 7 bases respectively, with 16 bases between them.

This CDR3 reads CATSVLAESYEQYF. The DNA for the CDR3 is TGTGCCACCAGCGTACTAGCGGAGTCCTACGAGCAGTACTTC. V gene TRBV15 combines with J gene TRBJ2-7; TRBD2 matches at 8 bases. The CDR3 loop spans 14 amino acids. The V gene end was trimmed by 5 bases and the J gene end by 1 base; junction bases not matched to a gene: 4. In germline, CDR1 is LNHNV, CDR2 YYDKDF (reference sequence).

The V call is TRBV20-1, the J call TRBJ1-1; D unclear. The V and J ends lost 8 bases and 2 bases respectively, with 3 bases between them. Per germline, CDR1 DFQATT and CDR2 SNEGSKA (reference sequence). The CDR3 has 9 residues. Here the CDR3 reads CSTNTEAFF. Here the CDR3 DNA reads TGCAGTACTAACACTGAAGCTTTCTTT.

This clonotype came up a few times. V usage is TRBV4-3 and J usage is TRBJ2-1; 8 nucleotides align to TRBD2. CDR3 length: 14 residues. Germline CDR1 is LGHNA and CDR2 is YSLEER. J lost 8 bases, V lost 4 bases, and 7 bases had no gene match. CDR3 residues: CASSRTSGIDEQFF. The CDR3 DNA reads TGCGCCAGCAGCCGAACTAGCGGAATAGATGAGCAGTTCTTC.

V gene TRBV6-6 combines with J gene TRBJ2-5; D might be TRBD2 (5 bases). The end of the DNA aligns better with TRBJ2-1, so the J call may be wrong. The CDR3 sequence is 16 residues long. Germline values: CDR1 MNHNY, CDR2 SVGAGI (reference sequence). The CDR3 DNA reads TGTGCCAGCAATCCTCGGTGGGGAGTCGGGTACAATGAGCAGTTCTTC. Protein: CASNPRWGVGYNEQFF.

This chain connects TRBV27 to TRBJ2-7, with 7 bases that match TRBD1. Germline CDR1 reads MNHEY; CDR2 reads SMNVEV (reference sequence). There are 14 residues in the CDR3. V dropped 5 bases and J dropped 3; count of bases not matched to a gene: 7. In DNA form, the CDR3 reads TGTGCCAGCAGTCTGAACAGGGGAGACTACGAGCAGTACTTC. Translating it yields CASSLNRGDYEQYF.